The entry below gives a single T cell receptor (beta chain) sequence along with its context. Sequencing was performed with immunoSEQ multiplex PCR; in TCRdb, only in-frame clones are kept and a portion is missing. Found here are roughly 100,000 clones, 75% to 95% of them singletons; the top ten hold around 1.6%. The data were obtained in a study of T cell changes during pregnancy in multiple sclerosis. This receptor was identified in a female donor with multiple sclerosis, enrolled in a pregnancy study. The material was peripheral blood, obtained before pregnancy.

CDR3 DNA sequence: TGTGCCAGCAGCTATCCCGACAGGGGGGGGCCTGAAGCTTTCTTT. This codes for CASSYPDRGGPEAFF. V is TRBV7-9 and J is TRBJ1-1, with 9 bases fitting TRBD1. V lost 4 bases to trimming and J lost 6 bases; unmatched junction nucleotides: 9. Per the germline V gene, CDR1 is SEHNR and CDR2 is FQNEAQ (reference sequence). The CDR3 sequence is 15 residues long.